This TCR beta chain was recovered during a study of T-cell memory formation after mild COVID-19. One entry per CDR3 protein, called by TCRdb with MiXCR from the 5' RACE reads. Among 350,000 or so distinct CDR3 sequences listed, 20% were seen once. V gave up 8 bases and J gave up 9 bases, with 11 bases separating them. This CDR3 has 11 amino acids. Input material: PBMCs or a T cell subset sorted from them (not recorded which). The chain couples TRBV12-3 or TRBV12-4 to TRBJ2-1; tentative D call: TRBD2 (5 bases). The receptor's source is a man aged 18 to 29 who had mild COVID-19 (a few samples of this study predate the infection). Cell type and time point are not known. The CDR3 here is CASQSEGEQFF. In DNA form, the CDR3 reads TGTGCCAGCCAAAGCGAGGGTGAGCAGTTCTTC.